This T cell receptor (beta chain) is from a study of blood T cells in healthy people across ages. At least ten counts were recorded for this clonotype. Germline and junction disagree at one end, which may indicate a read error. The CDR3 is 16 residues long. It was with a sample-barcoded 5' primer and a J-beta primer mix that a second PCR of roughly 7 to 11 cycles was run. One entry per CDR3 protein, called by TCRdb with MiXCR from the 5' RACE reads. The sample includes some 640,000 distinct CDR3 sequences, approximately 30% of them seen just once. This sequence originates from an elderly woman in good health. Sequenced material: blood. The V and J genes are TRBV12-3 or TRBV12-4 and TRBJ2-5, with 11 bases aligning to TRBD2. This CDR3 reads CASSLGLAGGRETQYF. The CDR3 nucleotides read TGTGCTAGCAGCTTAGGGCTAGCGGGGGGACGAGAGACCCAGTACTTC.